Sequencing of this TCR beta chain was carried out in a study of cytomegalovirus exposure and HLA in healthy donors. Whole-study results and caveats: The authors enumerated around 150 TCR beta chains as linked to cytomegalovirus.

Germline CDR1 KGHSH, CDR2 LQKENI. The V end was cut by 2 bases, the J end by 1 base, with 11 bases between. CDR3 size: 15 residues. On this clone itself: No antigen is known for it.

The PCR used 60 Vbeta and 13 Jbeta primers. Produced via immunoSEQ multiplex PCR; TCRdb's table is partial and in-frame only. The sample lists roughly 150,000 clones, approximately 84% occurring once. The V gene is TRBV18, the J gene TRBJ1-1, with D hard to call. Sequencing input: PBMCs. The sequence came from a man aged 25 to 45 in good health and CMV-seropositive. Written as DNA, the CDR3 is TGTGCCAGCTCACCAATCTCCTTGAGGAACACTGAAGCTTTCTTT. Protein product: CASSPISLRNTEAFF.